The source of this T cell receptor (beta chain) is a study of CD8+CD57+ T cells in acquired aplastic anemia. Study outcomes and limitations: Overlapping CD8+ CDR3 repertoires of patients and controls contained 25 to 35 shared sequences.

This clonotype was observed once. Its antigen remains unknown. Sequence at one end of the junction differs from germline and may be a read error. The patients chosen for sequencing had shown expansion of CD8+CD57+ cells (detected by flow cytometry). Patients uniformly had severe acquired aplastic anemia. Patients were therapy-naive when their blood was sampled. The CDR3 sequence is 14 residues long. Germline V gives CDR1 SNHLY, CDR2 FYNNEI. Template material for TCR beta VDJ and CDR3 profiling consisted of genomic DNA. MiXCR was run by TCRdb on the reads, yielding one entry per CDR3 protein. The data show approximately 250,000 distinct CDR3 sequences, 82% seen once.

This chain connects TRBV2 to TRBJ2-5; D is perhaps TRBD1 (5 bases). The sequence was collected from a human donor with aplastic anemia. Specimen: sorted CD4+, CD8+, or CD8+CD57+ T cells (not recorded which) from PBMCs. For the CDR3, the DNA is TGTGCCACCAGCTGGGGCGGCGAGCAAGATACCCAGTACTTC. Amino acids: CATSWGGEQDTQYF.